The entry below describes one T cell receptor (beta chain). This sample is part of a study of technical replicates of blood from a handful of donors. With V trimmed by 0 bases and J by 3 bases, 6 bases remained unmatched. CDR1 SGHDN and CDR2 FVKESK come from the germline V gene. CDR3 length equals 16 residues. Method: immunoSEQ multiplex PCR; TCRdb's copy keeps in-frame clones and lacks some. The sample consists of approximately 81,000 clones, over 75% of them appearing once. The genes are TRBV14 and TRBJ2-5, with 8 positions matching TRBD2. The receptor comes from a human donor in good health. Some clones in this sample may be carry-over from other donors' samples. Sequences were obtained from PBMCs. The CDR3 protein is CASSQDGLAGKETQYF. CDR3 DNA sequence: TGTGCCAGCAGCCAAGATGGGCTAGCGGGCAAAGAGACCCAGTACTTC.